What follows are 5 T cell receptor beta chains derived from one specimen sequenced in a study of blood T cell repertoires in COVID-19. TCRdb's copy holds only in-frame clones and misses some; the assay was immunoSEQ multiplex PCR. In the table there are more than 250,000 clones, around 87% of which are singletons. The source material was PBMCs or T cells enriched from blood (not recorded which). The receptors here all came from a woman aged 25 to 39 who had recovered from COVID-19.

This chain links TRBV20-1 with TRBJ2-7, with TRBD2 identical over 9 bases. The CDR3 sequence is 15 residues long. The V gene end was trimmed by 3 bases and the J gene end by 3 bases; junction bases not matched to a gene: 9. Germline CDR1 and CDR2: DFQATT and SNEGSKA (reference sequence). CDR3 region: CSASLSSGAFYEQYF. CDR3 nucleotide sequence: TGCAGTGCTAGTCTCTCTAGCGGGGCCTTCTACGAGCAGTACTTC.

The V call is TRBV10-3, the J call TRBJ2-7, with a weak D call TRBD1 (6 bases). V was cut by 5 bases and J by 5 bases, with 13 bases left in between. Germline CDR1 reads ENHRY; CDR2 reads SYGVKD. This CDR3 has 13 residues. The CDR3 loop is CAISTQGTHEQYF. The CDR3 DNA sequence: TGTGCCATCAGTACACAGGGAACCCACGAGCAGTACTTC.

The chain has TRBV12-3 or TRBV12-4 and TRBJ2-7; 7 positions agree with TRBD1. With 7 bases clipped from V and 4 bases from J, the junction kept 4 bases outside the gene matches. The CDR3 has 12 residues. CDR3 region: CASTGTDYEQYF. The CDR3 DNA reads TGTGCCAGCACCGGGACAGATTACGAGCAGTACTTC.

This clone has just a few counts. V gene TRBV5-8 combines with J gene TRBJ1-5; 8 bases match TRBD1. CDR1 and CDR2 from the germline V gene are SGHTS and YDEGEE. The CDR3 spans 17 residues. The trim removed 0 bases at V and 3 bases at J, leaving 8 bases unmatched. This CDR3 is CASSLERQGLHNQPQHF. The CDR3 region has the DNA TGTGCCAGCAGCTTGGAGAGACAGGGGCTTCACAATCAGCCCCAGCATTTT.

This chain joins TRBV5-1 and TRBJ1-2; a possible D gene is TRBD1 (5 bases). The CDR3 contains 14 residues. With 3 bases removed from V and 8 bases from J, the gap between germline ends came to 17 bases. Looked up from germline, CDR1 is SGHRS and CDR2 is YFSETQ. CDR3 in amino acids: CASSSPGPQGGYTF. CDR3 bases: TGCGCCAGCAGCTCTCCCGGGCCGCAGGGCGGCTACACCTTC.